The entry that follows covers one T cell receptor (beta chain) sequence. The antigen is undetermined. The data are from a study of CD8+ T cells in alopecia areata. CDR3 length: 15 amino acids. CDR1 is SGHDT and CDR2 is YYEEEE in the germline V gene. Germline trimming cut 4 bases from V and 3 bases from J; bases unmatched to any gene: 5. Study results and limitations: Lesional scalp, notably in alopecia totalis/universalis, had clonality above that of normal scalp. Normal-skin resident alphabeta T cells also appear among scalp sample sequences. Among patients, TCR sharing was less clear than in mice, a difference possibly due in part to HLA diversity in the patient population.

RNA extraction and reverse transcription yielded cDNA as sequencing template. Here immunoSEQ multiplex PCR was the method, and the copy in TCRdb shows in-frame clones only, minus some. The repertoire includes more than 90,000 clones, around 64% of them detected once, and around 2.8% sits in the top ten. This sequence joins TRBV5-6 and TRBJ1-2, with 11 bases matching TRBD1. The source material was CD4+ T cells sorted from blood. The TCR comes from a human donor in good health. The CDR3 loop is CASSIGQGAYYGYTF. CDR3 DNA sequence: TGTGCCAGCAGCATTGGACAGGGGGCTTACTATGGCTACACCTTC.